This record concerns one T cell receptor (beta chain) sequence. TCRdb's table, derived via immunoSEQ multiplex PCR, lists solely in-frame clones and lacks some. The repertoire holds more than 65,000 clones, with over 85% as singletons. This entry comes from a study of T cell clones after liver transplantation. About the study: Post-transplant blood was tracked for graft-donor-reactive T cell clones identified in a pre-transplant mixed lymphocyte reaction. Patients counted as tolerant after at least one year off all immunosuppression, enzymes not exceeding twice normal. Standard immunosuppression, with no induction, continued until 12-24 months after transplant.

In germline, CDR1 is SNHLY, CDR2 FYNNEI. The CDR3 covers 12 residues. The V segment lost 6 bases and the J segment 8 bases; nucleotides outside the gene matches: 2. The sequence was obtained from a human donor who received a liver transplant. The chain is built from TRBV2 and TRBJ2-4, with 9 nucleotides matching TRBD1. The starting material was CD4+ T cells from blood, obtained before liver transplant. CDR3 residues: CASRRDRDIQYF. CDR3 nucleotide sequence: TGTGCCAGCAGGCGGGACAGGGACATTCAGTACTTC.